These 4 T cell receptor beta chains share one sample of origin, sequenced in a study of T cells after yellow fever vaccination. Using its own MiXCR run on the 5' RACE reads, TCRdb lists one record per CDR3 protein. The table shows 300,000 or so distinct CDR3 sequences, with around 8.6% occurring only once. The sample consisted of CD4+ T cells sorted from PBMCs, taken 5 days after the yellow fever booster vaccination. The receptors derive from a man between 18 and 29 years old who received the YFV17D yellow fever vaccine.

This clonotype has more than one count but fewer than ten. This chain links TRBV29-1 with TRBJ1-2, with 10 bases identical to TRBD1. The V gene end was trimmed by 7 bases and the J gene end by 4 bases; junction bases not matched to a gene: 3. The CDR3 is made up of 12 amino acids. Germline lookup yields CDR1 SQVTM and CDR2 ANQGSEA. The CDR3 nucleotides read TGCAGCGCCGGGGACAGGGGCTATGGCTACACCTTC. It translates to CSAGDRGYGYTF. The entire variable domain, with the rest obtained from reference TRBV29-1 and TRBJ1-2, is as follows: SAVISQKPSRDICQRGTSLTIQCQVDSQVTMMFWYRQQPGQSLTLIATANQGSEATYESGFVIDKFPISRPNLTFSTLTVSNMSPEDSSIYLCSAGDRGYGYTFGSGTRLTVV.

V and J are TRBV7-9 and TRBJ2-5; D gene ambiguous. Germline V gene sequence: CDR1 SEHNR, CDR2 FQNEAQ (reference sequence). The CDR3 has 12 amino acids. Trimming shortened V by 5 bases and J by 5 bases, and 9 bases separated the two germline ends. The CDR3 DNA reads as TGTGCCAGCAGCCCAACGGTGGAGACCCAGTACTTC. Residues: CASSPTVETQYF.

This clonotype was seen at least ten times. The chain joins TRBV4-3 to TRBJ2-2; no definite D call. Germline V gives CDR1 LGHNA, CDR2 YSLEER. V lost 0 bases, J lost 0 bases, and 8 bases lay in between. The CDR3 consists of 16 residues. The CDR3 nucleotides read TGCGCCAGCAGCCAAGATGGGCTGGCGAACACCGGGGAGCTGTTTTTT. Encoded protein: CASSQDGLANTGELFF.

The CDR3 here is CASSLSDRAGGGELFF. The CDR3, as DNA: TGTGCCAGCAGCCTCTCCGACAGGGCAGGTGGCGGGGAGCTGTTTTTT. The rearrangement joins TRBV5-6 to TRBJ2-2; 7 bases agree with TRBD1. V was clipped by 4 bases and J by 7 bases; unmatched bases: 13. The CDR3 has 16 residues. Per the germline V gene, CDR1 is SGHDT and CDR2 is YYEEEE.